What follows are 29 T cell receptor beta chains derived from one specimen sequenced in a study of blood T cell repertoires in COVID-19. Method: immunoSEQ multiplex PCR; TCRdb's copy keeps in-frame clones and lacks some. Counted here are roughly 300,000 clones, less than 90% occurring once; the ten biggest clones make up roughly 0.94%. The sequenced material came from PBMCs or T cells enriched from blood (not recorded which). These receptors were obtained from a woman aged 25 to 39 who had recovered from COVID-19.

The V gene is TRBV12-5, the J gene TRBJ1-2; the match to TRBD1 covers 9 bases. Per germline, CDR1 LGHNT and CDR2 FRNRAP. This CDR3 contains 17 residues. J was trimmed by 4 bases and V by 1 base; bases with no gene match: 10. The CDR3 DNA follows: TGTGCTAGTGGTTTGGGCACTCCGGGACAGGGCACCTATGGCTACACCTTC. Encoded protein: CASGLGTPGQGTYGYTF.

Regarding this clone: The same CDR3 is also encoded by other DNA sequences in this sample. The genes are TRBV6-5 and TRBJ2-3, with 10 nucleotides matching TRBD1. The CDR3 consists of 13 residues. The germline V gene encodes CDR1 MNHEY and CDR2 SVGAGI. The V gene end was trimmed by 6 bases and the J gene end by 3 bases; junction bases not matched to a gene: 0. The CDR3 protein is CASRDRGTDTQYF. The CDR3 region has the DNA TGTGCCAGCAGGGACAGGGGGACAGATACGCAGTATTTT.

DNA of the CDR3: TGTGCCAGCAGTGACTTAGCGGGGGGCTTAAACAATGAGCAGTTCTTC. Residues: CASSDLAGGLNNEQFF. The chain links TRBV6-1 to TRBJ2-1; 10 bases map to TRBD2. The CDR3 is 16 amino acids. V trimming: 3 bases; J trimming: 5 bases; junction bases outside the gene matches: 7. Per the germline V gene, CDR1 is MNHNS and CDR2 is SASEGT.

This chain links TRBV19 with TRBJ1-3; possibly TRBD1 for D (5 bases). Trimming removed 7 bases from V and 0 bases from J, with 13 bases in between. Germline-derived CDR1 and CDR2 are LNHDA and SQIVND (reference sequence). The CDR3 runs 15 residues. CDR3 residues: CASTRGDSSGNTIYF. DNA for the CDR3: TGTGCCAGTACCCGGGGGGACTCCTCTGGAAACACCATATATTTT.

The genes are TRBV25-1 and TRBJ1-6, with D perhaps TRBD1 (5 bases). Germline V gives CDR1 MGHDK, CDR2 SYGVNS. The CDR3 extends over 15 amino acids. The V end was cut by 9 bases, the J end by 6 bases, with 18 bases between. The DNA of the CDR3 is TGTGCCAGTCAACCCCCCGGGACTGGTAATTCACCCCTCCACTTT. Translated, it gives CASQPPGTGNSPLHF.

The chain joins TRBV18 to TRBJ2-3; the D gene is possibly TRBD1 (6 bases). The CDR3 extends over 15 amino acids. The V gene's germline CDR1 is KGHSH and CDR2 LQKENI. The V gene lost 1 base and the J gene lost 4 bases, with 12 bases spanning the gap. CDR3 loop: CASSPRAGESDTQYF. Written as DNA, the CDR3 is TGTGCCAGCTCACCACGGGCAGGGGAATCAGATACGCAGTATTTT.

The chain is built from TRBV30 and TRBJ1-1; 10 bases map to TRBD1. CDR3 length equals 13 residues. With V trimmed by 4 bases and J by 4 bases, 3 bases remained unmatched. Per germline, CDR1 GTSNPN and CDR2 SVGIG (reference sequence). The CDR3 DNA follows: TGTGCCTGGAAGGGACAGGGGATCACTGAAGCTTTCTTT. Translating it yields CAWKGQGITEAFF.

This clone was counted between two and nine times. The chain has TRBV2 and TRBJ2-7, with TRBD2 as a possible D gene (6 bases). Germline loops: CDR1 SNHLY, CDR2 FYNNEI. The CDR3 has 12 residues. V was cut by 6 bases and J by 5 bases, with 11 bases left in between. The CDR3 DNA reads TGTGCCAGCAGCCCATGGGGGGACGAGCAGTACTTC. This translates into CASSPWGDEQYF. Based on the CDR3 plus reference TRBV2 and TRBJ2-7, the full variable domain is EPEVTQTPSHQVTQMGQEVILRCVPISNHLYFYWYRQILGQKVEFLVSFYNNEISEKSEIFDDQFSVERPDGSNFTLKIRSTKLEDSAMYFCASSPWGDEQYFGPGTRLTVT.

V usage is TRBV2 and J usage is TRBJ1-3; 9 nucleotides match TRBD1. The germline CDR1 and CDR2 sequences are SNHLY and FYNNEI. The CDR3 runs to 14 residues. V was clipped by 7 bases and J by 4 bases; unmatched bases: 5. The DNA for the CDR3 is TGTGCCAGCATGCCGGGACAGGGAGGAAACACCATATATTTT. This encodes CASMPGQGGNTIYF. The whole variable domain, remainder taken from reference TRBV2 and TRBJ1-3, is EPEVTQTPSHQVTQMGQEVILRCVPISNHLYFYWYRQILGQKVEFLVSFYNNEISEKSEIFDDQFSVERPDGSNFTLKIRSTKLEDSAMYFCASMPGQGGNTIYFGEGSWLTVV.

The sample holds a few counts of this clone. CDR3 in amino acids: CASSLPDRGPETQYF. DNA of the CDR3: TGTGCCAGCAGTTTACCCGACAGGGGGCCTGAGACCCAGTACTTC. The chain uses TRBV28 and TRBJ2-5; 10 nucleotides line up with TRBD1. V shed 2 bases and J 5 bases; nucleotides not matched to a gene: 5. Per germline, CDR1 MDHEN and CDR2 SYDVKM. The CDR3 has 15 amino acids.

The chain combines TRBV7-6 with TRBJ2-7; TRBD1 aligns across 8 bases. CDR1 and CDR2 (germline): SGHVS, FNYEAQ. The V segment lost 5 bases and the J segment 0 bases; nucleotides outside the gene matches: 6. CDR3 size: 15 residues. CDR3: CASSTGTGSSYEQYF. In nucleotides, the CDR3 is TGTGCCAGCAGCACAGGGACAGGTAGCTCCTACGAGCAGTACTTC.

The chain recombines TRBV11-2 with TRBJ2-5, with 15 bases fitting TRBD2. Germline V gives CDR1 SGHAT, CDR2 FQNNGV. CDR3 length: 17 residues. The J segment lost 1 base and the V segment lost 4 bases, leaving 4 bases of the junction unmatched. CDR3 bases: TGTGCCAGCAGCTCCGGGACTAGCGGGGGGATCCAAGAGACCCAGTACTTC. It specifies CASSSGTSGGIQETQYF.

The V gene is TRBV28, the J gene TRBJ1-2; 11 bases are shared with TRBD1. V lost 2 bases, J lost 4 bases, and 3 bases stayed unmatched. Per germline, CDR1 MDHEN and CDR2 SYDVKM. This CDR3 contains 15 residues. The CDR3 protein is CASSLTGTGGYGYTF. CDR3 nucleotides: TGTGCCAGCAGTTTAACCGGGACAGGGGGCTATGGCTACACCTTC.

J is TRBJ1-5 and V is TRBV7-9, with 7 bases that match TRBD1. V gave up 1 base and J gave up 5 bases; unmatched junction bases: 8. Looked up from germline, CDR1 is SEHNR and CDR2 is FQNEAQ (reference sequence). The CDR3 totals 16 residues. CDR3 coding DNA: TGTGCCAGCAGCTTAGTGGAGGGGGCGAGAGATCAGCCCCAGCATTTT. This gives the protein CASSLVEGARDQPQHF. Drawing the rest from reference TRBV7-9 and TRBJ1-5, the complete variable domain is DTGVSQNPRHKITKRGQNVTFRCDPISEHNRLYWYRQTLGQGPEFLTYFQNEAQLEKSRLLSDRFSAERPKGSFSTLEIQRTEQGDSAMYLCASSLVEGARDQPQHFGDGTRLSIL.

The chain couples TRBV18 to TRBJ2-2; maybe TRBD2 (5 bases). This CDR3 comprises 15 residues. The germline gives CDR1 KGHSH, CDR2 LQKENI. Trimming pared 6 bases from V and 5 bases from J, leaving 16 bases between. CDR3 protein: CASSRELPGTGELFF. Here the CDR3 DNA reads TGTGCCAGCTCCCGGGAACTACCGGGGACCGGGGAGCTGTTTTTT. Full variable domain (rest looked up from reference TRBV18 and TRBJ2-2): NAGVMQNPRHLVRRRGQEARLRCSPMKGHSHVYWYRQLPEEGLKFMVYLQKENIIDESGMPKERFSAEFPKEGPSILRIQQVVRGDSAAYFCASSRELPGTGELFFGEGSRLTVL.

V is TRBV19 and J is TRBJ1-5; D perhaps matches TRBD1 (6 bases). V shed 4 bases and J shed 0 bases, with 13 bases lying between them. The germline CDR1 and CDR2 sequences are LNHDA and SQIVND (reference sequence). CDR3 length: 16 residues. CDR3 bases: TGTGCCAGTAGTAAACTAGGACAGACTAGCAATCAGCCCCAGCATTTT. Amino acids: CASSKLGQTSNQPQHF.

This rearrangement joins TRBV27 to TRBJ1-1; the D is unclear. Trimming removed 6 bases at V and 0 bases at J, with 14 bases between. The CDR3 has 15 residues. Germline lookup yields CDR1 MNHEY and CDR2 SMNVEV (reference sequence). Written as DNA, the CDR3 is TGTGCCAGCAGCCTAAACCCCCTGGTGAACACTGAAGCTTTCTTT. Its translation: CASSLNPLVNTEAFF.

The chain recombines TRBV6-5 with TRBJ1-2; TRBD1 is a possible D gene (5 bases). Trimming shortened V by 6 bases and J by 7 bases, and 15 bases separated the two germline ends. The CDR3 is 13 residues long. CDR1 and CDR2 (germline): MNHEY, SVGAGI. The chain's CDR3 is CASRVAGSGGYTF. The CDR3 DNA reads as TGTGCCAGCAGGGTCGCAGGGTCTGGTGGCTACACCTTC.

The gene calls are TRBV5-1 and TRBJ2-5; 9 bases are a match to TRBD1. There are 15 residues in the CDR3. Unmatched junction bases numbered 8, after V lost 4 bases and J lost 4 bases. Germline lookup yields CDR1 SGHRS and CDR2 YFSETQ. CDR3 in amino acids: CASSDALTGGETQYF. The CDR3 region has the DNA TGCGCCAGCAGCGACGCCCTGACAGGGGGAGAGACCCAGTACTTC.

This clone occurred once. The V and J genes are TRBV5-8 and TRBJ2-3; 8 bases fit TRBD1. The germline V gene has CDR1 SGHTS and CDR2 YDEGEE. The trim removed 4 bases at V and 2 bases at J, leaving 6 bases unmatched. The CDR3 length is 15 residues. As DNA, the CDR3 is TGTGCCAGCAGCCACAGGGGGGCGATCACAGATACGCAGTATTTT. Amino acid sequence: CASSHRGAITDTQYF.

The chain uses TRBV6-5 and TRBJ1-2; D not resolved. The CDR3 is 13 amino acids. With 0 bases removed from V and 4 bases from J, the gap between germline ends came to 6 bases. Germline V gene data show CDR1 as MNHEY and CDR2 as SVGAGI. The DNA of the CDR3 is TGTGCCAGCAGTTACTCGAGTAGCTATGGCTACACCTTC. Encoded protein: CASSYSSSYGYTF.

Only one count was recorded for this clone. The chain employs TRBV15 and TRBJ1-4; possible D gene TRBD1, 6 bases. V gave up 5 bases and J gave up 6 bases, with 16 bases separating them. The germline gives CDR1 LNHNV, CDR2 YYDKDF (reference sequence). The CDR3 extends over 15 amino acids. Here the CDR3 DNA reads TGTGCCACCAGCTGGATGGGGGGGCCGGATGAAAAACTGTTTTTT. Its protein product is CATSWMGGPDEKLFF.

The chain recombines TRBV2 with TRBJ2-1; 8 bases fit TRBD1. The CDR3 is 14 residues long. V lost 3 bases, J lost 6 bases, and 4 bases stayed unmatched. CDR1 and CDR2 (germline): SNHLY, FYNNEI. The CDR3 nucleotides read TGTGCCAGCAGTGACGGACAGGGCCTCAATGAGCAGTTCTTC. This gives the protein CASSDGQGLNEQFF.

The chain uses TRBV5-1 and TRBJ2-3; perhaps TRBD2 as D (5 bases). V lost 4 bases and J 1 base, leaving 10 bases between the germline ends. Germline CDR1 and CDR2: SGHRS and YFSETQ. The CDR3 totals 14 residues. The CDR3 DNA reads as TGCGCCAGCAGCGTGGACTTACGCACAGATACGCAGTATTTT. Its protein is CASSVDLRTDTQYF.

This chain connects TRBV28 to TRBJ1-5, with 9 bases fitting TRBD1. The germline V gene has CDR1 MDHEN and CDR2 SYDVKM. Unmatched junction bases numbered 5, after V lost 7 bases and J lost 1 base. This CDR3 comprises 15 residues. In nucleotides, the CDR3 is TGTGCCAGCAAACAGGGGGCACGAAGCAATCAGCCCCAGCATTTT. Translating it yields CASKQGARSNQPQHF.

This clone was detected only a few times. The J gene is TRBJ2-7, the V gene TRBV4-2; 9 positions agree with TRBD1. The CDR3 runs to 20 residues. Germline lookup yields CDR1 LGHNA and CDR2 YNFKEQ. V trimming: 1 base; J trimming: 4 bases; junction bases outside the gene matches: 20. CDR3 nucleotide sequence: TGTGCCAGCAGCCAAGGGGCCACGGCGGCGTTCCGGGACAGGGTGTACGAGCAGTACTTC. This gives the protein CASSQGATAAFRDRVYEQYF.

The chain carries TRBV7-8 and TRBJ1-5; a weak D match, TRBD1 (6 bases). Per germline, CDR1 SGHVS and CDR2 FQNEAQ. Trimming took off 0 bases at V and 4 bases at J, with 13 bases between the two ends. CDR3 size: 16 residues. The CDR3 spells CASSLALGGENQPQHF. CDR3 DNA: TGTGCCAGCAGCTTAGCGCTAGGGGGGGAGAATCAGCCCCAGCATTTT.

This clone was found a few times. The V call is TRBV28, the J call TRBJ1-2; weak D call: TRBD1 (6 bases). Trimming pared 6 bases from V and 4 bases from J, leaving 15 bases between. The CDR3 loop spans 14 amino acids. Per the germline V gene, CDR1 is MDHEN and CDR2 is SYDVKM. CDR3 sequence: CASSPGGGPYGYTF. The DNA of the CDR3 is TGTGCCAGCAGCCCGGGGGGGGGCCCCTATGGCTACACCTTC.

This chain joins TRBV29-1 and TRBJ1-2; TRBD1 might be the D (5 bases). The CDR3 sequence is 14 residues long. V shed 7 bases and J shed 6 bases, with 21 bases lying between them. Germline CDR1 SQVTM, CDR2 ANQGSEA. The DNA of the CDR3 is TGCAGCGCTACGAAAGACCCCGGGGGTCATGGCTACACCTTC. This gives the protein CSATKDPGGHGYTF.